This T cell receptor (beta chain) was identified in a study of T cell responses to AZD1222 COVID-19 vaccine. Looking at the study overall: Second-dose intervals near 4 or 12 weeks were combined. Study findings and constraints: Compared with day 0, the breadth and depth of the Spike-specific TCR repertoire rose significantly after two doses of AZD1222. Dominant at 160-218 and 743-854, vaccine-associated CD4 TCRs also spanned spike.

The data were produced by immunoSEQ multiplex PCR, yet TCRdb's version contains in-frame clones alone and is incomplete. The sample contains about 180,000 clones, over 75% of which appear only once. As to this clone: What it binds is not known.

CDR3 length equals 15 residues. CDR1 is SGHDT and CDR2 is YYEEEE in the germline V gene. Trimming pared 0 bases from V and 7 bases from J, leaving 13 bases between. Sequences were derived from peripheral blood, sampled on day 0 of AZD1222 vaccination. The sequence was collected from an adult in good health. The V gene is TRBV5-6, the J gene TRBJ2-2; D is perhaps TRBD1 or TRBD2 (5 bases each). CDR3 protein: CASSLAGAPRGELFF. DNA for the CDR3: TGTGCCAGCAGCTTGGCCGGGGCGCCCCGCGGGGAGCTGTTTTTT.